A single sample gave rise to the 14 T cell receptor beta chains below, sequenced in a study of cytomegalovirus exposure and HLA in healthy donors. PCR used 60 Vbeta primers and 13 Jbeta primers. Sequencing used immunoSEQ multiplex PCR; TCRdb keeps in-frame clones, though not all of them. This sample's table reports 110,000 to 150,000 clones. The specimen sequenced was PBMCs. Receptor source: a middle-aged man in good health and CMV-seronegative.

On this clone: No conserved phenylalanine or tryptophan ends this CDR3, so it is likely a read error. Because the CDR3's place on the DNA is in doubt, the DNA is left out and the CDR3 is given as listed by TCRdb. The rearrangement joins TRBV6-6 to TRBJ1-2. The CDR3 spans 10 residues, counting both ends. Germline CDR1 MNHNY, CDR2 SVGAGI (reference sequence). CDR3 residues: CASGYGGTST.

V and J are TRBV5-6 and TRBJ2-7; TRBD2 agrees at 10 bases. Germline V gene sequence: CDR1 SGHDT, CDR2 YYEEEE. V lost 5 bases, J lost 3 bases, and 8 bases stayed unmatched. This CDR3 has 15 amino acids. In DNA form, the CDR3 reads TGTGCCAGCAGATCCGCCGGGACTAGCGACTACGAGCAGTACTTC. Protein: CASRSAGTSDYEQYF.

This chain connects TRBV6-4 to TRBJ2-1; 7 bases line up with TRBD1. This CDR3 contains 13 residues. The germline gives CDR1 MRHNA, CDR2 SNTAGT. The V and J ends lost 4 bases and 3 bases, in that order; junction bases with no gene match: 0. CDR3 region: CASSGDSYNEQFF. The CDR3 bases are TGTGCCAGCAGTGGGGACAGCTACAATGAGCAGTTCTTC.

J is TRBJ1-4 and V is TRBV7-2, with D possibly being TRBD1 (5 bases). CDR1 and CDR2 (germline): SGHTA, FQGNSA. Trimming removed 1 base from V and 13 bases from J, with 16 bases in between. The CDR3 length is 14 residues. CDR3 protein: CASSLDTQGGRLFF. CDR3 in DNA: TGTGCCAGCAGCTTAGATACGCAGGGAGGTAGACTGTTTTTT.

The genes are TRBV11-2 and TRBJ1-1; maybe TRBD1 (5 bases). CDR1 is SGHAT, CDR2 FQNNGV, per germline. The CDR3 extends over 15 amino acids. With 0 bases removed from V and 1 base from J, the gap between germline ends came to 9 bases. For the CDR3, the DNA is TGTGCCAGCAGCTTAGATCCAGGGCAGAACACTGAAGCTTTCTTT. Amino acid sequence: CASSLDPGQNTEAFF.

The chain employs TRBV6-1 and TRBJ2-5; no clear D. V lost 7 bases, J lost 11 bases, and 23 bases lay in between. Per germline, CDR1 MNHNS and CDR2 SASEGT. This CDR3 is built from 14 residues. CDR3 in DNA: TGTGCCAGCACCCCGGGTCTGTTCGCGTTTGGGCAGTACTTC. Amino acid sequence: CASTPGLFAFGQYF.

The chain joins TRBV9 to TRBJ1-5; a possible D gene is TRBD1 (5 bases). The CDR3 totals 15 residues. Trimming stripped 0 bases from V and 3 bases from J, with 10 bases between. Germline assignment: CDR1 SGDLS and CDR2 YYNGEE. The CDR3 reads CASSVAGWDNQPQHF. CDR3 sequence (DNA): TGTGCCAGCAGCGTAGCAGGGTGGGACAATCAGCCCCAGCATTTT. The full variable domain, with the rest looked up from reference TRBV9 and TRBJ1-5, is DSGVTQTPKHLITATGQRVTLRCSPRSGDLSVYWYQQSLDQGLQFLIQYYNGEERAKGNILERFSAQQFPDLHSELNLSSLELGDSALYFCASSVAGWDNQPQHFGDGTRLSIL.

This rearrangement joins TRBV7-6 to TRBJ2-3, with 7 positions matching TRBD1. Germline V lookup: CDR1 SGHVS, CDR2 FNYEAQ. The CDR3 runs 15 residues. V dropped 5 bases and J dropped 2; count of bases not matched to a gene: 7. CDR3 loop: CASSARQGNTDTQYF. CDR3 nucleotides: TGTGCCAGCAGCGCCCGACAGGGAAACACAGATACGCAGTATTTT.

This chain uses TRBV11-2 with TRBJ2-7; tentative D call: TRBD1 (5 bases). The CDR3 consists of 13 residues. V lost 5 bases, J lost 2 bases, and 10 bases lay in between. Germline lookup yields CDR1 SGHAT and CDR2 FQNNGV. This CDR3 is CASSTDRAYEQYF. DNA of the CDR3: TGTGCCAGCAGCACCGACAGAGCCTACGAGCAGTACTTC.

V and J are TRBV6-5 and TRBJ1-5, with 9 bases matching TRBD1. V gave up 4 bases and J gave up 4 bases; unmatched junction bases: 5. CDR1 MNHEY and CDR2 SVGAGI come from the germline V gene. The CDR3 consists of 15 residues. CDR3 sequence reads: CASSWTGTGNQPQHF. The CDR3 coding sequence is TGTGCCAGCAGTTGGACCGGGACAGGGAATCAGCCCCAGCATTTT.

The DNA of the CDR3 is TGTGCCAGCAGTCCGTCTACAGGGAACACCGGGGAGCTGTTTTTT. Encoded protein: CASSPSTGNTGELFF. The chain uses TRBV27 and TRBJ2-2, with D tentatively TRBD1 (5 bases). CDR3 length equals 15 residues. The ends were cut back, 5 bases at V and 1 base at J, with 11 bases in the middle. The germline V gene encodes CDR1 MNHEY and CDR2 SMNVEV (reference sequence).

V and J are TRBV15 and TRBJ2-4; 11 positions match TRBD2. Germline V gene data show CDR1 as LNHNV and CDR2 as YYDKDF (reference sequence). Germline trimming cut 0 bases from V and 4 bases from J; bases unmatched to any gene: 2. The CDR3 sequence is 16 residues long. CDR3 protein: CATSRDSGGAKNIQYF. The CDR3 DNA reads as TGTGCCACCAGCAGAGATAGCGGGGGGGCGAAAAACATTCAGTACTTC.

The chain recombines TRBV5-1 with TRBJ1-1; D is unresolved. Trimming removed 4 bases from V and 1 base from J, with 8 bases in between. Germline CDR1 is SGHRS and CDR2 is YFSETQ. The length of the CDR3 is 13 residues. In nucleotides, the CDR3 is TGCGCCAGCAGCACCGGAGGGAACACTGAAGCTTTCTTT. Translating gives CASSTGGNTEAFF.

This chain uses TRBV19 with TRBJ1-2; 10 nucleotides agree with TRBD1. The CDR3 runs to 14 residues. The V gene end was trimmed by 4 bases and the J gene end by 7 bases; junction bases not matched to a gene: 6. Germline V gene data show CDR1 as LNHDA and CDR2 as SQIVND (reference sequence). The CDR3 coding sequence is TGTGCCAGTAGTAACCGGGACAGGGGCTCTGGCTACACCTTC. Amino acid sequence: CASSNRDRGSGYTF.